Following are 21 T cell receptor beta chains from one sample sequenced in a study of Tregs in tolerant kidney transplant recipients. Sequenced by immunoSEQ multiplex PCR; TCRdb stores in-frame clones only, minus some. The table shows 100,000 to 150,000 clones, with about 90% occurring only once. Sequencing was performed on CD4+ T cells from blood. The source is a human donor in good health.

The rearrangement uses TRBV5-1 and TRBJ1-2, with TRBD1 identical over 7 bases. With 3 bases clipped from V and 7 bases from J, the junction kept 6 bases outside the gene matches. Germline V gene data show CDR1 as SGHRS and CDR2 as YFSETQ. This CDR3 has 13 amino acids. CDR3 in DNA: TGCGCCAGCAGCTCCCCAGGGGGTCCTGGCTACACCTTC. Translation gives CASSSPGGPGYTF.

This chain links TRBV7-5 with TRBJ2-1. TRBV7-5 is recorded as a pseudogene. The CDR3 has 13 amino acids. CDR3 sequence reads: CARAQKVYNEQFF. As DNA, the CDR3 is TGTGCTAGGGCCCAGAAAGTTTACAATGAGCAGTTCTTC.

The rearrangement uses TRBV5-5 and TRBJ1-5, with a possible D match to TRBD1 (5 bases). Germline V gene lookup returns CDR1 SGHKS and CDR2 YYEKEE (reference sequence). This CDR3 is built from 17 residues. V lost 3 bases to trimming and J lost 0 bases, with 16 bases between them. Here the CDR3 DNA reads TGTGCCAGCAGCTGGGGCCCGGGGGGATATAGCAATCAGCCCCAGCATTTT. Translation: CASSWGPGGYSNQPQHF.

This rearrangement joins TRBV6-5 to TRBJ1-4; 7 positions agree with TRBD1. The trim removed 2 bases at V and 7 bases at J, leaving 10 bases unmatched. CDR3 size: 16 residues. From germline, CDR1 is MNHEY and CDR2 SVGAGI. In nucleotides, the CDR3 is TGTGCCAGCAGTTACAGGGGACAGAGCCTTACTGAAAAACTGTTTTTT. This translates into CASSYRGQSLTEKLFF.

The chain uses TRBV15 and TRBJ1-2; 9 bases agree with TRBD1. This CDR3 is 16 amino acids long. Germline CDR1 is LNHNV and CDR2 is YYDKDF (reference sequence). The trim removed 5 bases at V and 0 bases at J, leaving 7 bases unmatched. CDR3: CATSPRQGESNYGYTF. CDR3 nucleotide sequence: TGTGCCACCAGCCCCCGACAGGGGGAGTCTAACTATGGCTACACCTTC.

This CDR3 reads CASTPVGSGANVLTF. The CDR3 DNA is TGTGCCAGCACTCCCGTCGGATCTGGGGCCAACGTCCTGACTTTC. V and J are TRBV27 and TRBJ2-6; the D is unclear. Per the germline V gene, CDR1 is MNHEY and CDR2 is SMNVEV (reference sequence). The ends were cut back, 7 bases at V and 1 base at J, with 11 bases in the middle. The CDR3 is made up of 15 amino acids. Variable domain in full (rest from reference TRBV27 and TRBJ2-6): EAQVTQNPRYLITVTGKKLTVTCSQNMNHEYMSWYRQDPGLGLRQIYYSMNVEVTDKGDVPEGYKVSRKEKRNFPLILESPSPNQTSLYFCASTPVGSGANVLTFGAGSRLTVL.

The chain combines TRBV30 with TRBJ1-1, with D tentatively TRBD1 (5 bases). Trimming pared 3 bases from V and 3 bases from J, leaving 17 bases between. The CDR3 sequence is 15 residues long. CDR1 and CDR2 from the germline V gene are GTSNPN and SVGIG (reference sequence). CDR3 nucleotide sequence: TGTGCCTGGAGGATACGGGGACGGGGGTACACTGAAGCTTTCTTT. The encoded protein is CAWRIRGRGYTEAFF.

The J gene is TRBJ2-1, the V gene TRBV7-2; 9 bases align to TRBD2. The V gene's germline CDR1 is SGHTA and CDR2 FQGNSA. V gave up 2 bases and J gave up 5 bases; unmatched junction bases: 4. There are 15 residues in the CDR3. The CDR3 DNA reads TGTGCCAGCAGCTTAAGACTAGCGGACAACAATGAGCAGTTCTTC. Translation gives CASSLRLADNNEQFF.

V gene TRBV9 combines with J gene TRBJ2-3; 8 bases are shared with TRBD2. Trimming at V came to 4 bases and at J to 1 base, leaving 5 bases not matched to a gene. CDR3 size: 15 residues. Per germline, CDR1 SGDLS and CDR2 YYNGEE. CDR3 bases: TGTGCCAGCAGCCTAGGACTAGCCCGCACAGATACGCAGTATTTT. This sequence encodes CASSLGLARTDTQYF.

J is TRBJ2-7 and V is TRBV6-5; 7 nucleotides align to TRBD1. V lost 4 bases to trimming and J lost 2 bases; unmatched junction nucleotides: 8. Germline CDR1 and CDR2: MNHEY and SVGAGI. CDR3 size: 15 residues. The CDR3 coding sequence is TGTGCCAGCAGTTTCGACAGGGCCCTCCCCTACGAGCAGTACTTC. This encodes CASSFDRALPYEQYF.

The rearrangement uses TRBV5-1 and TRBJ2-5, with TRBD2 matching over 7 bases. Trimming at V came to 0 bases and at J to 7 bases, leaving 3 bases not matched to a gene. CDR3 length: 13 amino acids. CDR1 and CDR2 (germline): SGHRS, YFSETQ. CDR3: CASSLVGRGTQYF. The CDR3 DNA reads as TGCGCCAGCAGCTTGGTGGGGAGGGGGACCCAGTACTTC.

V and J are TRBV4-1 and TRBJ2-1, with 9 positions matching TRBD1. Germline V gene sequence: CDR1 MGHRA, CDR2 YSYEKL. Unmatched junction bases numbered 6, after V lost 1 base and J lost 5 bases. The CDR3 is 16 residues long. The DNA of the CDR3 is TGCGCCAGCAGCCAAGGCTGGGGACAGGGACACAATGAGCAGTTCTTC. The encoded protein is CASSQGWGQGHNEQFF.

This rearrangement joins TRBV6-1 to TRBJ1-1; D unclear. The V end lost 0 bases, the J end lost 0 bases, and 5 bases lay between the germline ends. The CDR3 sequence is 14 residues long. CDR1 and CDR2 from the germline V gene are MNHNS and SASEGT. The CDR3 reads CASSEAFMNTEAFF. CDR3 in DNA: TGTGCCAGCAGTGAAGCCTTTATGAACACTGAAGCTTTCTTT.

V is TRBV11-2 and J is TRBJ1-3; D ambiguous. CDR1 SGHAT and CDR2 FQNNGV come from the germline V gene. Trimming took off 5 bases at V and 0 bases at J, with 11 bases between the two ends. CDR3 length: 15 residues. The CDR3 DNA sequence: TGTGCCAGCAGCCGACACGCGGCCTCTGGAAACACCATATATTTT. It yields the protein CASSRHAASGNTIYF. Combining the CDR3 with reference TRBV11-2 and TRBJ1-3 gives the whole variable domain EAGVAQSPRYKIIEKRQSVAFWCNPISGHATLYWYQQILGQGPKLLIQFQNNGVVDDSQLPKDRFSAERLKGVDSTLKIQPAKLEDSAVYLCASSRHAASGNTIYFGEGSWLTVV.

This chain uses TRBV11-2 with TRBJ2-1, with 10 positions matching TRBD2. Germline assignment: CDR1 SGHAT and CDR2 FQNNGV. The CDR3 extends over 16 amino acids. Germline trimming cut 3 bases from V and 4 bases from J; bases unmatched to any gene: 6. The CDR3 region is CASSFGTSDLYNEQFF. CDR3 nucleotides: TGTGCCAGCAGCTTCGGGACTAGCGACCTTTACAATGAGCAGTTCTTC.

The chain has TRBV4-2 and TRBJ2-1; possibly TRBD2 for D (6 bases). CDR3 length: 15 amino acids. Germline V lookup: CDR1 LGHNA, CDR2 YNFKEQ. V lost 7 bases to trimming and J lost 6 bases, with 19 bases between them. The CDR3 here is CASTIADSDINEQFF. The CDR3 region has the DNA TGTGCCAGCACTATAGCGGACTCGGACATCAATGAGCAGTTCTTC.

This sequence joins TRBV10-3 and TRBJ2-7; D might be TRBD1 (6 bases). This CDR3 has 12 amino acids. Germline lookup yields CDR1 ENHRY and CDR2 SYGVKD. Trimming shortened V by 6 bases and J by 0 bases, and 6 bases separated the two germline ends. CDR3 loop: CAIRTGSYEQYF. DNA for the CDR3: TGTGCCATCAGGACAGGCTCCTACGAGCAGTACTTC.

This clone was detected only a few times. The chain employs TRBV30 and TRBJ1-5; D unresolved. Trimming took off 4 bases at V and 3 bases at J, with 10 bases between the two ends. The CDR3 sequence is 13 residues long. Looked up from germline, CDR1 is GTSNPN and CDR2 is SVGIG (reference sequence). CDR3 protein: CAWTAGPNQPQHF. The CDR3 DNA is TGTGCCTGGACGGCAGGACCCAATCAGCCCCAGCATTTT.

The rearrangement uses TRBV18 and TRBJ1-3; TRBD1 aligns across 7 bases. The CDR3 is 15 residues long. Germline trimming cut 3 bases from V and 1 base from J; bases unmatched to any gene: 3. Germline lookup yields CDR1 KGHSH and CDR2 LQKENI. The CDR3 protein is CASSPDRASGNTIYF. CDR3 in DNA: TGTGCCAGCTCACCCGACAGGGCTTCTGGAAACACCATATATTTT.

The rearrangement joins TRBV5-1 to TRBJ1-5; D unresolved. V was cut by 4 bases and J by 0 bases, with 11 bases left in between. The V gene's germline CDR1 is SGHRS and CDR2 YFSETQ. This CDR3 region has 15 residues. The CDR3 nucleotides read TGCGCCAGCAGCCCCGGGATTTATAGCAATCAGCCCCAGCATTTT. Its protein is CASSPGIYSNQPQHF.

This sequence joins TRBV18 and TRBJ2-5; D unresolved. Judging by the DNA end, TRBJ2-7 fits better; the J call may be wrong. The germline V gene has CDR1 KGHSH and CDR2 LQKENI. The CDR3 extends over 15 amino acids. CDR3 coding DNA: TGTGCCAGCTCACCAGCGGCGGAACCACTCTACGAGCAGTACTTC. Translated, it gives CASSPAAEPLYEQYF.